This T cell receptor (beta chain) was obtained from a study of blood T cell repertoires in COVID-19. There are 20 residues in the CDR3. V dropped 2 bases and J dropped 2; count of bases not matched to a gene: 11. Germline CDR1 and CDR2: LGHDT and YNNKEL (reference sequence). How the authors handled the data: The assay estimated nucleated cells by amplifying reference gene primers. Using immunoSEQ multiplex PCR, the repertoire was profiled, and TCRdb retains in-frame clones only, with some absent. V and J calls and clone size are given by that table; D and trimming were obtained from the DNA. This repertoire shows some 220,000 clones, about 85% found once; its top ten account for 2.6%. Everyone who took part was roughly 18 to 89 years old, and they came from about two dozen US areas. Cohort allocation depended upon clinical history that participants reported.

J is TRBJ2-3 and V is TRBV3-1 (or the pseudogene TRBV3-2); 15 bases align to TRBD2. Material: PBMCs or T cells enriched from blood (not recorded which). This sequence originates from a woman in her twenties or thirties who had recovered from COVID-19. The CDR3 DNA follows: TGTGCCAGCAGCCAAAGGACTAGCGGGGGGGCCGGCAGTATCACAGATACGCAGTATTTT. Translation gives CASSQRTSGGAGSITDTQYF.